Each of the 26 T cell receptor beta chains below was sequenced from the same sample in a study of blood T cell repertoires in COVID-19. Generated by immunoSEQ multiplex PCR, the TCRdb table keeps only in-frame clones and is missing some. The sample carries roughly 260,000 clones, roughly nine tenths recorded once. The sequenced sample consisted of peripheral blood. The receptors stem from a woman in her 50s who had recovered from COVID-19.

CDR3 coding DNA: TGTGCCAGCAGGATTGACAGCACCTATGGCTACACCTTC. Protein product: CASRIDSTYGYTF. The V and J genes are TRBV6-5 and TRBJ1-2, with a tentative D call TRBD1 (5 bases). Deletions cut 6 bases from V and 4 bases from J, with 12 bases between. Germline loops: CDR1 MNHEY, CDR2 SVGAGI. The CDR3 is 13 residues long.

This clone was observed a handful of times. This sequence joins TRBV28 and TRBJ1-6; weak D call: TRBD1 (5 bases). The CDR3 extends over 15 amino acids. Germline V CDR1 and CDR2: MDHEN, SYDVKM. Deletions cut 7 bases from V and 8 bases from J, with 18 bases between. The CDR3 DNA reads TGTGCCAGCACACCGGGGGGGACTTATGATTCACCCCTCCACTTT. Residues: CASTPGGTYDSPLHF.

This sequence joins TRBV30 and TRBJ1-1; tentative D call: TRBD1 (6 bases). Germline CDR1 is GTSNPN and CDR2 is SVGIG (reference sequence). The CDR3 contains 15 residues. The V and J ends lost 4 bases and 3 bases respectively, with 18 bases between them. The CDR3 protein is CAWTGHSGMYTEAFF. The CDR3 bases are TGTGCCTGGACGGGACACTCAGGGATGTACACTGAAGCTTTCTTT.

The chain has TRBV5-1 and TRBJ2-1; D is perhaps TRBD2 (5 bases). Germline V lookup: CDR1 SGHRS, CDR2 YFSETQ. Trimming cost V 1 base and J 0 bases, with 14 bases left between them. The CDR3 totals 17 residues. In DNA, the CDR3 is TGCGCCAGCAGCTTGTTCCCCAGCGGTAGCTCCTACAATGAGCAGTTCTTC. Translating gives CASSLFPSGSSYNEQFF. The full variable domain, rest sourced from reference TRBV5-1 and TRBJ2-1, is KAGVTQTPRYLIKTRGQQVTLSCSPISGHRSVSWYQQTPGQGLQFLFEYFSETQRNKGNFPGRFSGRQFSNSRSEMNVSTLELGDSALYLCASSLFPSGSSYNEQFFGPGTRLTVL.

J is TRBJ2-3 and V is TRBV6-6, with 7 bases matching TRBD2. The V and J ends lost 6 bases and 4 bases, in that order; junction bases with no gene match: 10. This CDR3 is built from 15 residues. Looked up from germline, CDR1 is MNHNY and CDR2 is SVGAGI (reference sequence). CDR3 nucleotides: TGTGCCAGCAGCCGAACTGGACTAGATCCAGATACGCAGTATTTT. Its translation is CASSRTGLDPDTQYF.

This chain links TRBV19 with TRBJ1-2; 10 bases fit TRBD1. This CDR3 comprises 13 residues. The trim removed 10 bases at V and 7 bases at J, leaving 9 bases unmatched. Germline CDR1 is LNHDA and CDR2 is SQIVND (reference sequence). This CDR3 reads CATRPTGGSGYTF. The CDR3 bases are TGTGCCACCAGACCGACAGGGGGCAGTGGCTACACCTTC.

The genes are TRBV29-1 and TRBJ2-5; 9 bases fit TRBD1. Germline loops: CDR1 SQVTM, CDR2 ANQGSEA. Trimming took 7 bases from V and 1 from J; bases not matched to a gene: 4. The CDR3 is 13 residues long. Here the CDR3 DNA reads TGCAGCGGGGGACAGGGTCCCCAAGAGACCCAGTACTTC. Protein product: CSGGQGPQETQYF.

With respect to this clone: One junction end does not reproduce the germline sequence, and a read error may be involved. The V and J genes are TRBV12-3 or TRBV12-4 and TRBJ2-5; 10 nucleotides line up with TRBD1. The CDR3 length is 13 residues. CDR3 amino acids: CASSPSAGTGVNF. For the CDR3, the DNA is TGTGCCAGCAGTCCTTCGGCGGGGACAGGGGTTAACTTC.

The chain joins TRBV19 to TRBJ1-2; D is ambiguous. Deletions cut 3 bases from V and 4 bases from J, with 12 bases between. This CDR3 is built from 14 residues. Germline V CDR1 and CDR2: LNHDA, SQIVND (reference sequence). DNA for the CDR3: TGTGCCAGTAGTATGGTGAGGGAAACCTATGGCTACACCTTC. Translated, it gives CASSMVRETYGYTF.

The chain employs TRBV19 and TRBJ1-5, with 7 bases identical to TRBD1. The germline V gene encodes CDR1 LNHDA and CDR2 SQIVND (reference sequence). The CDR3 is 15 amino acids. V was clipped by 7 bases and J by 5 bases; unmatched bases: 11. This CDR3 reads CASTRGRGAHQPQHF. CDR3 nucleotide sequence: TGTGCCAGTACCCGGGGCAGGGGGGCGCATCAGCCCCAGCATTTT.

V and J are TRBV7-9 and TRBJ2-3; 15 bases agree with TRBD2. CDR3 length: 19 residues. Germline CDR1 reads SEHNR; CDR2 reads FQNEAQ (reference sequence). V lost 5 bases to trimming and J lost 1 base; unmatched junction nucleotides: 10. The CDR3 sequence: CASSTRIGLAGGGTDTQYF. The CDR3 coding sequence is TGTGCCAGCAGCACCCGAATTGGACTAGCGGGAGGGGGCACAGATACGCAGTATTTT.

The chain has TRBV29-1 and TRBJ2-7, with 7 positions matching TRBD1. With V trimmed by 5 bases and J by 0 bases, 7 bases remained unmatched. The CDR3 length is 14 residues. The germline CDR1 and CDR2 sequences are SQVTM and ANQGSEA. Written as DNA, the CDR3 is TGCAGCGTTTGGGACAGCAGAAGCTCCTACGAGCAGTACTTC. Translation gives CSVWDSRSSYEQYF.

The V gene is TRBV7-2, the J gene TRBJ2-3; 9 positions match TRBD1. The CDR3 is made up of 16 amino acids. Germline V lookup: CDR1 SGHTA, CDR2 FQGNSA. With 4 bases clipped from V and 4 bases from J, the junction kept 9 bases outside the gene matches. The CDR3 DNA reads TGTGCCAGCAGCTCCCCGGGACAGGGATTGGCAGATACGCAGTATTTT. Translating it yields CASSSPGQGLADTQYF.

J is TRBJ1-2 and V is TRBV11-2; D not certain. CDR1 and CDR2 (germline): SGHAT, FQNNGV. The V and J ends lost 1 base and 0 bases respectively, with 6 bases between them. The CDR3 sequence is 14 residues long. CDR3 nucleotide sequence: TGTGCCAGCAGCTTAGGTTCTGCTAACTATGGCTACACCTTC. Residues: CASSLGSANYGYTF.

This rearrangement joins TRBV2 to TRBJ1-2, with 9 bases aligning to TRBD1. The CDR3 length is 13 residues. CDR1 and CDR2 from the germline V gene are SNHLY and FYNNEI. J was trimmed by 4 bases and V by 7 bases; bases with no gene match: 4. As DNA, the CDR3 is TGTGCCAGCACCCCACAGGGGGCCTATGGCTACACCTTC. It yields the protein CASTPQGAYGYTF.

The gene calls are TRBV14 and TRBJ2-5; 8 bases agree with TRBD1. The CDR3 is 13 amino acids. V shed 9 bases, J shed 2 bases, and the junction held 5 bases outside the gene matches. The germline CDR1 and CDR2 sequences are SGHDN and FVKESK. The CDR3 sequence: CASTGTGQETQYF. CDR3 nucleotides: TGTGCCAGTACCGGGACAGGTCAAGAGACCCAGTACTTC.

This clone has only one observation. This sequence joins TRBV2 and TRBJ2-5; the D gene is possibly TRBD2 (5 bases). The V and J ends lost 0 bases and 5 bases respectively, with 19 bases between them. Germline-derived CDR1 and CDR2 are SNHLY and FYNNEI. The CDR3 loop spans 17 amino acids. Here the CDR3 reads CASSEAGSRIGWETQYF. CDR3 sequence (DNA): TGTGCCAGCAGTGAAGCGGGGAGTAGAATTGGTTGGGAGACCCAGTACTTC.

The chain employs TRBV6-2 or TRBV6-3 and TRBJ1-2; D gene ambiguous. V gave up 6 bases and J gave up 5 bases, with 19 bases separating them. The germline V gene has CDR1 MNHEY and CDR2 SVGEGT. This CDR3 region has 15 residues. CDR3 in amino acids: CASSPEGYRGYGYTF. For the CDR3, the DNA is TGTGCCAGCAGCCCCGAGGGTTACCGAGGGTATGGCTACACCTTC.

This chain joins TRBV6-2 or TRBV6-3 and TRBJ1-2; no definite D call. Germline V gene lookup returns CDR1 MNHEY and CDR2 SVGEGT. Between the trimmed V and J ends, which lost 5 bases and 2 bases, there was a span of 6 bases. The CDR3 loop spans 12 amino acids. The CDR3 region has the DNA TGTGCCAGCAGTACATTAAACTATGGCTACACCTTC. Protein sequence: CASSTLNYGYTF.

V and J are TRBV9 and TRBJ2-1; 7 bases align to TRBD2. The CDR3 consists of 14 residues. Losses at the gene ends were 3 bases for V and 1 base for J; bases not matched to a gene: 1. Germline CDR1 reads SGDLS; CDR2 reads YYNGEE. The DNA for the CDR3 is TGTGCCAGCAGCGGGCGGGGGTCCTACAATGAGCAGTTCTTC. The encoded protein is CASSGRGSYNEQFF.

V gene TRBV9 combines with J gene TRBJ1-5; D may be TRBD1 (6 bases). Looked up from germline, CDR1 is SGDLS and CDR2 is YYNGEE. The CDR3 has 14 amino acids. The ends were cut back, 3 bases at V and 7 bases at J, with 14 bases in the middle. The CDR3 sequence: CASSEGGGGQPQHF. The CDR3 DNA sequence: TGTGCCAGCAGCGAGGGGGGAGGGGGACAGCCCCAGCATTTT.

The sample holds a few counts of this clone. A read error may produce the germline difference seen at one junction end. The V call is TRBV7-7, the J call TRBJ2-6, with D possibly TRBD1 on 6 matching bases. Germline-derived CDR1 and CDR2 are SSHAT and FNYEAQ (reference sequence). This CDR3 contains 16 residues. This CDR3 reads CASSPIQGRGANVLTF. The CDR3 nucleotides read TGTGCTAGCAGCCCAATTCAGGGGAGAGGGGCCAACGTCCTGACTTTC.

This clone came up a few times. The chain employs TRBV6-1 and TRBJ2-3, with a possible D match to TRBD1 (6 bases). The CDR3 runs to 13 residues. Germline lookup yields CDR1 MNHNS and CDR2 SASEGT. Between the trimmed V and J ends, which lost 2 bases and 8 bases, there was a span of 11 bases. The CDR3: CASSESPRGTQYF. CDR3 nucleotides: TGTGCCAGCAGTGAATCCCCCAGGGGTACGCAGTATTTT.

There are a few counts of this clone. CDR3 loop: CASSVQGLKEKLFF. In DNA form, the CDR3 reads TGCGCCAGCAGCGTACAGGGTCTGAAAGAAAAACTGTTTTTT. This chain connects TRBV5-1 to TRBJ1-4; possible D gene TRBD1, 6 bases. This CDR3 is 14 amino acids long. Trimming shortened V by 4 bases and J by 8 bases, and 15 bases separated the two germline ends. Germline values: CDR1 SGHRS, CDR2 YFSETQ.

The V gene is TRBV9, the J gene TRBJ1-2; D perhaps matches TRBD1 (5 bases). Trimming took off 4 bases at V and 8 bases at J, with 18 bases between the two ends. The CDR3 sequence is 14 residues long. Germline V gives CDR1 SGDLS, CDR2 YYNGEE. The chain's CDR3 is CASSPREWGEGYTF. For the CDR3, the DNA is TGTGCCAGCAGCCCCCGAGAGTGGGGGGAAGGCTACACCTTC.

The chain employs TRBV6-5 and TRBJ1-4; the D gene is possibly TRBD1 (6 bases). Trimming shortened V by 7 bases and J by 0 bases, and 12 bases separated the two germline ends. Germline loops: CDR1 MNHEY, CDR2 SVGAGI. This CDR3 region has 15 residues. The CDR3 sequence: CASTYRAPTNEKLFF. The CDR3 region has the DNA TGTGCCAGCACCTACAGGGCCCCAACTAATGAAAAACTGTTTTTT.